In its sample, the clone carrying this TCR beta chain was seen a few times. The data are from a study of naive and memory T cell subsets. Germline-derived CDR1 and CDR2 are SEHNR and FQNEAQ (reference sequence). The CDR3 length is 15 residues. V dropped 2 bases and J dropped 3 bases, with 13 bases sitting between them. An equimolar mix of two oligonucleotides served as the beta constant-region primer for TRBC1 and TRBC2. TCRdb re-called the UMI-ligation and nested PCR reads through MiXCR, storing one row per CDR3 protein. The sample contains around 160,000 distinct CDR3 sequences, 15% to 20% of which appear only once.

Sample: naive CD4+ T cells from blood. The rearrangement joins TRBV7-9 to TRBJ1-2; D perhaps matches TRBD1 (5 bases). This clonotype originated in a human donor in good health. CDR3 protein: CASSLQSRVYYGYTF. CDR3 nucleotide sequence: TGTGCCAGCAGCTTACAGAGCAGGGTCTACTATGGCTACACCTTC.